The clone carrying this T cell receptor (beta chain) was seen a single time. The record originates from a study of blood T cell repertoires in COVID-19. Across the whole study: The United States, Italy and Spain were the sources of the acute and convalescent COVID-19 samples. From T cells, B-cell-depleted T cells, or PBMCs came the material, which was cDNA or gDNA.

Living in 24 US areas, the participants were between 18 and 89 years of age. Cohort placement rested on clinical history that participants reported themselves. Sequencing used immunoSEQ multiplex PCR; TCRdb keeps in-frame clones, though not all of them. The data hold a few hundred thousand clones, with less than 90% observed a single time. CDR3 length: 16 residues. CDR1 and CDR2 (germline): SEHNR, FQNEAQ (reference sequence). The germline V and J ends were trimmed by 1 base and 0 bases, with 11 bases remaining between them. Specimen: PBMCs or T cells enriched from blood (not recorded which). The TCR originated in a woman aged 25 to 45 who had recovered from COVID-19. The chain employs TRBV7-9 and TRBJ2-3; D ambiguous. This CDR3 is CASSLGPGTSTDTQYF. The CDR3, as DNA: TGTGCCAGCAGCTTAGGCCCAGGCACTAGCACAGATACGCAGTATTTT.